Listed below are T cell receptor beta chains from one sample, sequenced in a study of CD8 T cells in Susac syndrome. TCRdb passed the immunoSEQ multiplex PCR reads through MiXCR, listing each CDR3 protein once. The sample carries approximately 74,000 distinct CDR3 sequences, around 94% recorded once. Material: CD8+ T cells from PBMCs. These receptor sequences come from a human donor with Susac syndrome. CDR3s include the opening cysteine and the closing phenylalanine or tryptophan. The D gene is left open where the match is weak. Clone size, where shown, is once, few, many, or a class for clones that have expanded.

TGCAGCGTAGATCGTGCGGGCAATGAGCAGTTCTTC,CSVDRAGNEQFF,NA,TRBV29-1,NA,TRBJ2-1
TGTGCCACCACCAAAGGACGCGGGGATGAGCAGTTCTTC,CATTKGRGDEQFF,NA,TRBV15,NA,TRBJ2-1
TGTGCCAGCAGCGTTACTAGCGACGTAGGGGAGACCCAGTACTTC,CASSVTSDVGETQYF,NA,TRBV9,TRBD2,TRBJ2-5
TGTGCCAGCGATCCGCCGGGGAGGCGAATCTACAATGAGCAGTTCTTC,CASDPPGRRIYNEQFF,NA,TRBV7-9,NA,TRBJ2-1
TGTGCCAGCAGTGAAGTGGAAATGAACACTGAAGCTTTCTTT,CASSEVEMNTEAFF,NA,TRBV2,NA,TRBJ1-1
TGTGCCTGGAGTGCTGGAAACACCATATATTTT,CAWSAGNTIYF,NA,TRBV30,NA,TRBJ1-3
TGTGCCAGCAGCCCATGGACAGAGAATGAAAAACTGTTTTTT,CASSPWTENEKLFF,NA,TRBV11-2,NA,TRBJ1-4
TGTGCCAGCAGTTTACCTCCGGGGGGGCGCCCAGATACGCAGTATTTT,CASSLPPGGRPDTQYF,once,TRBV12-3/TRBV12-4,TRBD2,TRBJ2-3
TGTGCCAGCAGCGCAGGAGGCTTTCTACTCGATGAGCAGTTCTTC,CASSAGGFLLDEQFF,NA,TRBV9,NA,TRBJ2-1
TGCAGCGCCAGGGTACCGGGACTAGAAGAGACCCAGTACTTC,CSARVPGLEETQYF,NA,TRBV29-1,TRBD2,TRBJ2-5
TGTGCCAGCAGCTCCCAAGGGACTAGCGGGAGGGAGACCCAGTACTTC,CASSSQGTSGRETQYF,NA,TRBV7-9,TRBD2,TRBJ2-5
TGTGCCAGCAGTGAAGCGCTCGAGGGTAGCGGGGAGCTGTTTTTT,CASSEALEGSGELFF,once,TRBV6-1,NA,TRBJ2-2
TGCAGCGTTGAATTCATGTTGGGGGCGGAAGCTTTCTTT,CSVEFMLGAEAFF,NA,TRBV29-1,NA,TRBJ1-1
TGTGCCAGCAGCCCCGACAGGGCCGTGGATGAGCAGTTCTTC,CASSPDRAVDEQFF,medium-sized,TRBV7-9,TRBD1,TRBJ2-1
TGTGCCAGCCGGGTTCTGGAGACCCAGTACTTC,CASRVLETQYF,NA,TRBV6-5,NA,TRBJ2-5
TGTGCCAGCAGAGGGAGGATCACTGAAGCTTTCTTT,CASRGRITEAFF,NA,TRBV27,NA,TRBJ1-1
TGCAGCGTTGAACCGACAGGGTCTGGCTACACCTTC,CSVEPTGSGYTF,NA,TRBV29-1,TRBD1,TRBJ1-2
TGTGCCAGCACCTCCCTGGCGGGGCACCCGTCTAGCACAGATACGCAGTATTTT,CASTSLAGHPSSTDTQYF,NA,TRBV12-3/TRBV12-4,NA,TRBJ2-3
TGTGCCAGCAGCTTAGCACCAGGGAATTTAAGAACTGAAGCTTTCTTT,CASSLAPGNLRTEAFF,NA,TRBV7-9,NA,TRBJ1-1
TGTGCCAGCAGCCATCCGGGATCATCTAATGAAAAACTGTTTTTT,CASSHPGSSNEKLFF,once,TRBV4-2,NA,TRBJ1-4
TGTGCCAGCAGCTTTACGACAGGGGTGAATTCACCCCTCCACTTT,CASSFTTGVNSPLHF,NA,TRBV27,TRBD1,TRBJ1-6
TGTGCCTGGAAAGTGGGTGCCTATGGCTACACCTTC,CAWKVGAYGYTF,NA,TRBV30,NA,TRBJ1-2
TGTGCCAGCAGTGAGGCGGGAGGGCCTAATGAGCAGTTCTTC,CASSEAGGPNEQFF,NA,TRBV6-4,TRBD2,TRBJ2-1
TGTGCCAGTAGTATAGATTATAGCGGGGACCGCACAGATACGCAGTATTTT,CASSIDYSGDRTDTQYF,once,TRBV19,TRBD2,TRBJ2-3
NA,CASSFGPGRDQPQHF,NA,TRBV12-3/TRBV12-4,NA,TRBJ1-5
TGTGCCAGCAGTTCCCCCCTTCTAGCGGGTGACCACAATGAGCAGTTCTTC,CASSSPLLAGDHNEQFF,NA,TRBV28,TRBD2,TRBJ2-1
TGTGCCAGCAGTTTACTCCATGAGCAGTACTTC,CASSLLHEQYF,NA,TRBV28,NA,TRBJ2-7
TGTGCCACCAGCAGGGTCCGGGACAGGACCTACGAGCAGTACTTC,CATSRVRDRTYEQYF,NA,TRBV15,TRBD1,TRBJ2-7
TGTGCCAGCAGCTTGGCCACTGGCACGCCAGCCTACGAGCAGTACTTC,CASSLATGTPAYEQYF,NA,TRBV5-6,NA,TRBJ2-7
TGTGCCAGCAGCCTCACGACCAATGAGCAGTTCTTC,CASSLTTNEQFF,NA,TRBV28,NA,TRBJ2-1
TGTGCCAGCAGCCTATCTTTTGGAGCGGGAGGGGACAATGAGCAGTTCTTC,CASSLSFGAGGDNEQFF,NA,TRBV7-9,TRBD2,TRBJ2-1
TGTGCCTGGAGTGGTACAGGGAATCAGCCCCAGCATTTT,CAWSGTGNQPQHF,NA,TRBV30,NA,TRBJ1-5
TGTGCCTGGACCGGTCCAGGGGCCAAAGGGGCCCAGCATTTT,CAWTGPGAKGAQHF,NA,TRBV30,NA,TRBJ1-5
TGTGCCTGGAGTCTAGGGGCGGACCCCTACGAGCAGTACTTC,CAWSLGADPYEQYF,once,TRBV30,NA,TRBJ2-7
TGTGCCAGCAGCTTAGCGGGGACTAGCGGACTACAAGAGACCCAGTACTTC,CASSLAGTSGLQETQYF,once,TRBV7-8,TRBD2,TRBJ2-5
TGTGCCAGCAGCTTAAACCGAGGGGGGACCCAGTACTTC,CASSLNRGGTQYF,NA,TRBV7-2,NA,TRBJ2-5
TGTGCCAGCAGTACGGGGGTAACCTACAATGAGCAGTTCTTC,CASSTGVTYNEQFF,NA,TRBV27,NA,TRBJ2-1
TGTGCCAGCAGCCAAGAGGGACTAGCGGATACCTATGAGCAGTTCTTC,CASSQEGLADTYEQFF,NA,TRBV14,TRBD2,TRBJ2-1
TGTGCCAGCAGCTTAGTACCTAGCGGGCCCTCCTACGAGCAGTACTTC,CASSLVPSGPSYEQYF,NA,TRBV7-9,TRBD2,TRBJ2-7
TGTGCCAGCAGCTTCGGCGGGAGGGCCTACAATGAGCAGTTCTTC,CASSFGGRAYNEQFF,NA,TRBV7-9,TRBD2,TRBJ2-1
TGTGCCAGCAGCTTGGTTCCCCTAGCGGGGGGCCTGGGGGAGCTGTTTTTT,CASSLVPLAGGLGELFF,NA,TRBV5-6,TRBD2,TRBJ2-2